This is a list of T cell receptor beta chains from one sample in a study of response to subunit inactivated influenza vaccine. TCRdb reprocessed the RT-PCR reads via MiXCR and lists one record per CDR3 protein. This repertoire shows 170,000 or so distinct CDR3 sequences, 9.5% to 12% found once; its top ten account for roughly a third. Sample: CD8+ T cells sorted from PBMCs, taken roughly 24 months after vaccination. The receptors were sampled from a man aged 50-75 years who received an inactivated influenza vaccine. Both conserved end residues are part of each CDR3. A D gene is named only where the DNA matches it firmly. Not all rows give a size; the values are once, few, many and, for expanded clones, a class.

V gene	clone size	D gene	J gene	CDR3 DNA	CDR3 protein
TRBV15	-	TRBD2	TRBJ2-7	TGTGCCACCAGCAGAGGACTAGCGGGGTATAGCTCCTACGAGCAGTACTTC	CATSRGLAGYSSYEQYF
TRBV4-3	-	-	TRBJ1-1	TGCGCCAGCAGCCAAGATTCCACGGGGACTGAAGCTTTCTTT	CASSQDSTGTEAFF
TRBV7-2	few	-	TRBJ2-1	TGTGCCAGCAGACACACTAGGGTTGAGCAGTTCTTC	CASRHTRVEQFF
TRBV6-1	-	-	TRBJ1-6	TGTGCCAGCATCCCTTTACGTCCGGAATCGGGTAATTCACCCCTCCACTTT	CASIPLRPESGNSPLHF
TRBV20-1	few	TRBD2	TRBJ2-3	TGCAGTGCAGGACTAGCGGGGTATAGCACAGATACGCAGTATTTT	CSAGLAGYSTDTQYF
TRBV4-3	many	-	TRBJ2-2	TGCGCCAGCAGCCAAGCCAGGACACAACACACCGGGGAGCTGTTTTTT	CASSQARTQHTGELFF
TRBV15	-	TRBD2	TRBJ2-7	TGTGCCACCAGCGCCGGGACTAGCCAATTCTACGAGCAGTACTTC	CATSAGTSQFYEQYF
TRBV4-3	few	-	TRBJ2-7	TGCGCCAGCAGCCAAGATATGTTAGGACAGACCTACGAGCAGTACTTC	CASSQDMLGQTYEQYF
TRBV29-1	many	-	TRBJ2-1	TGCAGCGTTGATAACCTTTTCAGCTTC	CSVDNLFSF
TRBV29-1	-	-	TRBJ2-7	TGCAGCGTTTCGGGACACTATTCCTACGAGCAGTACTTC	CSVSGHYSYEQYF
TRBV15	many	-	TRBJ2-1	TGTGCCACCAGCAGACTCGACATGAATGAGCAGTTCTTC	CATSRLDMNEQFF
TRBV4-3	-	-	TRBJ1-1	TGCGCCAGCAGCCATTCCTTAAGGACGTCGTTCAACACTGAAGCTTTCTTT	CASSHSLRTSFNTEAFF
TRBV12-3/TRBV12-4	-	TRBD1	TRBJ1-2	TGTGCCAGCAGCCACGGGACAGGGGATGGCTGCACCTTC	CASSHGTGDGCTF
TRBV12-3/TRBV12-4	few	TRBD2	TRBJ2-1	TGTGCCAGCAGTTTAGGACTAACGGGAGGGCCGGGGGAGCAGTTCTTC	CASSLGLTGGPGEQFF
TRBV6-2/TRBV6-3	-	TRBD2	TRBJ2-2	TGTGCCAGCAGTCCGACTAGCTGGGCCCCCGGGGAGCTGTTTTTT	CASSPTSWAPGELFF
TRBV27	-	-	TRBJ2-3	TGTGCCAGCAGTGACACTCACGGACGCACAGATACGCAGTATTTT	CASSDTHGRTDTQYF
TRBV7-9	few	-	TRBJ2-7	TGTGCCAGCAGCTTAGGGGCAGAATTAGAGCAGTACTTC	CASSLGAELEQYF